A selection of T cell receptor beta chains follows, all from one sample in a study of shared clonotypes between healthy human individuals. TCRdb's table, derived via immunoSEQ multiplex PCR, lists solely in-frame clones and lacks some. The sample yields about 2,100,000 clones, roughly 91% seen once. The sample was naive CD8+ T cells from PBMCs. These receptors were collected from a man aged 18 to 35 in good health. Some clones in this sample may be carry-over from other donors' samples. Both conserved end residues are part of each CDR3. Size is stated for part of the rows, as once, few or many counts, or as a class when the clone is expanded.

size: once; V: TRBV6-5; CDR3: CASSPRDREKTQYF
size: -; V: TRBV7-2; CDR3: CASSPPWEEAFF
size: -; V: TRBV6-5; CDR3: CASRKTGGRYEQYF
size: -; V: TRBV29-1; CDR3: CSAGQGFSYEQYF
size: -; V: TRBV7-6; CDR3: CASRRTRAGTGELFF
size: -; V: TRBV2; CDR3: CASSEAPMVREETQYF
size: once; V: TRBV6-6; CDR3: CASRFAGQGNYGYTF
size: -; V: TRBV19; CDR3: CASSRVAEDTQYF
size: once; V: TRBV27; CDR3: CASSLSPGYPSPLTLSNTGELFF
size: -; V: TRBV25-1; CDR3: CASSLGAGANVLTF
size: -; V: TRBV9; CDR3: CASSVDKGWNTEAFF
size: few; V: TRBV5-1; CDR3: CASSLRDDEQFF
size: -; V: TRBV29-1; CDR3: CSVERGGRTDTQYF
size: -; V: TRBV4-1; CDR3: CASSREPSGRIGNEQFF
size: -; V: TRBV29-1; CDR3: CSVLDRASSYEQYF
size: -; V: TRBV15; CDR3: CATSRRLAGTTNEQFF
size: -; V: TRBV2; CDR3: CASSGTAVSYEQYF
size: -; V: TRBV4-2; CDR3: CASSPGRGNEQFF
size: -; V: TRBV7-9; CDR3: CASSLLEEETQYF
size: once; V: TRBV28; CDR3: CASSRGFSGNTIYF
size: -; V: TRBV27; CDR3: CASSPPTNSYEQYF
size: -; V: TRBV6-5; CDR3: CASSSTMGEQYF
size: -; V: TRBV6-1; CDR3: CASSESVLAGSRETQYF
size: -; V: TRBV19; CDR3: CASSPRALSADTQYF
size: once; V: TRBV13; CDR3: CASSSQGPVTEAFF
size: -; V: TRBV29-1; CDR3: CSVASPLISGSFNEQFF
size: -; V: TRBV15; CDR3: CATSRESGYGNTEAFF
size: -; V: TRBV27; CDR3: CASSLAGGGYYEQYF
size: -; V: TRBV6-1; CDR3: CASSGGLAGVFEQYF
size: -; V: TRBV13; CDR3: CASGLGLAGDEQYF
size: -; V: TRBV11-2; CDR3: CASRDPAKNIQYF
size: -; V: TRBV11-1; CDR3: CASSSRQGLNTEAFF
size: once; V: TRBV13; CDR3: CASSMYGGSNQPQHF
size: -; V: TRBV9; CDR3: CASSPVSGIGRETQYF
size: -; V: TRBV9; CDR3: CASSGGSFDNEQFF
size: once; V: TRBV10-1; CDR3: CASSENSGSTEQFF
size: -; V: TRBV28; CDR3: CASSLQGLTYEQYF
size: -; V: TRBV29-1; CDR3: CSALPESGELFF
size: -; V: TRBV28; CDR3: CASSLVPGWNTEAFF
size: -; V: TRBV18; CDR3: CASSLPGSANEKLFF
size: -; V: TRBV4-2; CDR3: CASSGTGGGYEQYF